This T cell receptor beta chain originates from a study of blood T cell repertoires in COVID-19. Across the whole study: Samples of COVID-19 (acute and convalescent) were obtained from the United States, Italy and Spain.

Study processing details: How many nucleated cells were present was estimated from reference gene primer amplification. Method: immunoSEQ multiplex PCR; TCRdb's copy keeps in-frame clones and lacks some. V, J and clone size are those of that table, while D and trimming were read from the DNA. This repertoire shows over 90,000 clones, more than 80% found once; its top ten account for roughly 4%. J was trimmed by 7 bases and V by 7 bases; bases with no gene match: 8. In germline, CDR1 is MDHEN, CDR2 SYDVKM. The CDR3 is 14 residues long. The clonotype originates from a human donor in a cohort sampled during active COVID-19. The chain couples TRBV28 to TRBJ1-5; 9 nucleotides match TRBD1. Specimen: peripheral blood. Here the CDR3 DNA reads TGTGCCAGCAAAGCGGGACAGGGAGGACAGCCCCAGCATTTT. Its translation: CASKAGQGGQPQHF. The full variable domain, completed using reference TRBV28 and TRBJ1-5, is DVKVTQSSRYLVKRTGEKVFLECVQDMDHENMFWYRQDPGLGLRLIYFSYDVKMKEKGDIPEGYSVSREKKERFSLILESASTNQTSMYLCASKAGQGGQPQHFGDGTRLSIL.